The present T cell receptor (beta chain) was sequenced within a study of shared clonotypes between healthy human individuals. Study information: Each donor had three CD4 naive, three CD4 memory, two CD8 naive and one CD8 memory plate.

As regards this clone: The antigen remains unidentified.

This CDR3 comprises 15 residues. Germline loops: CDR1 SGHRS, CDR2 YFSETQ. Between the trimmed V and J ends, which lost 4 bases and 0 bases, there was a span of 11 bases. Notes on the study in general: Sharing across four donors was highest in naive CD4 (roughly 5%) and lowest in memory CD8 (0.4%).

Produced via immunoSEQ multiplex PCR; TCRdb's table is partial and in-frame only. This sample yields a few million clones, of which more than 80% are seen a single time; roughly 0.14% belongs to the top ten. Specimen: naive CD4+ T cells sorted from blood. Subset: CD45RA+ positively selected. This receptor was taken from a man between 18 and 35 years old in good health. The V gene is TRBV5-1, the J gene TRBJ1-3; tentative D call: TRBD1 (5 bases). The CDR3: CASSPGGVSGNTIYF. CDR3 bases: TGCGCCAGCAGCCCCGGGGGGGTCTCTGGAAACACCATATATTTT.